These 22 T cell receptor beta chains share one sample of origin, sequenced in a study of blood T cell repertoires in COVID-19. Assay: immunoSEQ multiplex PCR; the TCRdb copy retains only in-frame clones and omits some. The sample lists approximately 38,000 clones; 85% to 90% were seen once. The sequencing sample was made of peripheral blood. These receptors all stem from a man aged 25 to 40 with active or convalescent COVID-19.

This clone has only one observation. This rearrangement joins TRBV11-2 to TRBJ2-1; 11 nucleotides agree with TRBD2. Germline CDR1 reads SGHAT; CDR2 reads FQNNGV. This CDR3 contains 17 residues. The trim removed 5 bases at V and 7 bases at J, leaving 13 bases unmatched. The CDR3 coding sequence is TGTGCCAGCAGCCCAACCCGAGCTAGCGGGAGGAAAAATGAGCAGTTCTTC. Its protein is CASSPTRASGRKNEQFF. Full variable domain (remainder filled in from reference TRBV11-2 and TRBJ2-1): EAGVAQSPRYKIIEKRQSVAFWCNPISGHATLYWYQQILGQGPKLLIQFQNNGVVDDSQLPKDRFSAERLKGVDSTLKIQPAKLEDSAVYLCASSPTRASGRKNEQFFGPGTRLTVL.

The chain recombines TRBV6-5 with TRBJ1-2; the D gene is possibly TRBD1 (6 bases). The germline V and J ends were trimmed by 6 bases and 0 bases, with 14 bases remaining between them. CDR1 is MNHEY, CDR2 SVGAGI, per germline. This CDR3 region has 15 residues. This chain's CDR3 is CASSLRGGANYGYTF. CDR3 nucleotides: TGTGCCAGCAGCCTCCGAGGGGGAGCTAACTATGGCTACACCTTC.

The rearrangement joins TRBV2 to TRBJ2-2; 7 nucleotides match TRBD2. The junction had 4 bases not matched to a gene; V was cut back by 7 bases and J by 2 bases. Germline V CDR1 and CDR2: SNHLY, FYNNEI. The CDR3 sequence is 14 residues long. Here the CDR3 DNA reads TGTGCCAGCATAGCGGGCATCAACACCGGGGAGCTGTTTTTT. The encoded protein is CASIAGINTGELFF.

This clone was found once. One end of the junction varies from germline; a read error may be responsible. The V call is TRBV28, the J call TRBJ1-2; D may be TRBD1 (6 bases). CDR1 and CDR2 (germline): MDHEN, SYDVKM. This CDR3 is built from 19 residues. The DNA for the CDR3 is TGTGCCAGCAGTTCCCCCACACCGGGACACCCGATCCCTAAGTATGGCTACACCTTC. The encoded protein is CASSSPTPGHPIPKYGYTF.

The V gene is TRBV6-5, the J gene TRBJ2-1, with 11 bases lining up with TRBD1. The CDR3 loop spans 15 amino acids. Trimming cost V 2 bases and J 7 bases; bases outside gene matches: 4. Germline values: CDR1 MNHEY, CDR2 SVGAGI. The DNA for the CDR3 is TGTGCCAGCAGTTACAGAGGACAGGGGGCGAATGAGCAGTTCTTC. It encodes CASSYRGQGANEQFF.

The chain links TRBV5-1 to TRBJ2-2; the D gene is possibly TRBD2 (7 bases). V was pared by 4 bases and J by 3 bases, with 13 bases between. CDR3 length: 15 amino acids. From germline, CDR1 is SGHRS and CDR2 YFSETQ. CDR3 DNA: TGCGCCAGCAGCCTCGGGGGGCTTGACACCGGGGAGCTGTTTTTT. Translation gives CASSLGGLDTGELFF.

This chain connects TRBV5-6 to TRBJ2-7; 10 bases match TRBD1. Germline CDR1 is SGHDT and CDR2 is YYEEEE. The CDR3 length is 14 residues. Trimming cost V 7 bases and J 2 bases; bases outside gene matches: 6. The CDR3 protein is CASSGQGSAYEQYF. CDR3 bases: TGTGCCAGCTCGGGACAGGGGTCCGCCTACGAGCAGTACTTC.

CDR3 DNA: TGTGCCAGCAGCCTCCGACTAGCGGGATTGCATGAGCAGTTCTTC. Translating gives CASSLRLAGLHEQFF. The chain recombines TRBV7-3 with TRBJ2-1; TRBD2 agrees at 11 bases. Germline V gives CDR1 SGHTA, CDR2 FQGTGA. The CDR3 has 15 residues. Trimming removed 5 bases from V and 8 bases from J; junction bases left unmatched: 8. The entire variable domain, with the rest obtained from reference TRBV7-3 and TRBJ2-1, is as follows: GAGVSQTPSNKVTEKGKYVELRCDPISGHTALYWYRQSLGQGPEFLIYFQGTGAADDSGLPNDRFFAVRPEGSVSTLKIQRTERGDSAVYLCASSLRLAGLHEQFFGPGTRLTVL.

This clone has a single count. This rearrangement joins TRBV5-1 to TRBJ2-3; 11 nucleotides line up with TRBD2. Per germline, CDR1 SGHRS and CDR2 YFSETQ. The CDR3 has 17 residues. The V gene end was trimmed by 0 bases and the J gene end by 0 bases; junction bases not matched to a gene: 3. The CDR3 is CASSLGGLAASTDTQYF. The CDR3 coding sequence is TGCGCCAGCAGCTTGGGGGGACTAGCGGCGAGCACAGATACGCAGTATTTT.

The DNA for the CDR3 is TGTGCCAGCAGCCCCGGGACAGGGTTATCTAATACGCAGTATTTT. Protein product: CASSPGTGLSNTQYF. The chain employs TRBV5-5 and TRBJ2-3; 9 bases line up with TRBD1. Germline values: CDR1 SGHKS, CDR2 YYEKEE (reference sequence). J was trimmed by 7 bases and V by 4 bases; bases with no gene match: 10. The CDR3 is 15 amino acids.

This clone has a single count. The V and J genes are TRBV11-3 and TRBJ2-5; TRBD2 aligns across 16 bases. The germline CDR1 and CDR2 sequences are SGHNT and YENEEA. V shed 3 bases and J 5 bases; nucleotides not matched to a gene: 3. The CDR3 totals 16 residues. For the CDR3, the DNA is TGTGCCAGCAGCTTGGGACTAGCGGGGGGGCTGGAGACCCAGTACTTC. Its protein is CASSLGLAGGLETQYF.

This clone was recorded a few times. The CDR3 protein is CAWNSRTGNVGTGELFF. The CDR3 nucleotides are TGTGCCTGGAATTCAAGAACAGGGAATGTCGGTACCGGGGAGCTGTTTTTT. The chain employs TRBV30 and TRBJ2-2; D may be TRBD1 (6 bases). This CDR3 spans 17 amino acids. Trimming took 4 bases from V and 5 from J, leaving 23 bases between them. From germline, CDR1 is GTSNPN and CDR2 SVGIG (reference sequence).

The V call is TRBV29-1, the J call TRBJ1-2, with TRBD1 matching over 8 bases. The germline CDR1 and CDR2 sequences are SQVTM and ANQGSEA. J was trimmed by 0 bases and V by 0 bases; bases with no gene match: 9. The length of the CDR3 is 17 residues. This CDR3 reads CSVEEGDRGWPNYGYTF. DNA of the CDR3: TGCAGCGTTGAAGAAGGAGACAGGGGATGGCCTAACTATGGCTACACCTTC.

The V call is TRBV6-5, the J call TRBJ2-7; 10 bases match TRBD2. J lost 7 bases, V lost 5 bases, and 8 bases had no gene match. The CDR3 sequence is 14 residues long. Germline V CDR1 and CDR2: MNHEY, SVGAGI. CDR3 nucleotides: TGTGCCAGCAGTCTACTAGCGGGATCTGGAGAGCAGTACGTC. Translated, it gives CASSLLAGSGEQYV.

V gene TRBV11-2 combines with J gene TRBJ1-5; 10 nucleotides agree with TRBD1. CDR3 size: 14 residues. With V trimmed by 5 bases and J by 6 bases, 4 bases remained unmatched. The germline V gene has CDR1 SGHAT and CDR2 FQNNGV. The CDR3 nucleotides are TGTGCCAGCAGCCGGGGACAGGGGCGTCAGCCCCAGCATTTT. The encoded protein is CASSRGQGRQPQHF.

As DNA, the CDR3 is TGTGCCAGCAGTGACGGGACAGACAATTCACCCCTCCACTTT. It specifies CASSDGTDNSPLHF. The chain recombines TRBV6-4 with TRBJ1-6; 7 bases line up with TRBD1. The CDR3 consists of 14 residues. The J segment lost 7 bases and the V segment lost 2 bases, leaving 2 bases of the junction unmatched. Germline assignment: CDR1 MRHNA and CDR2 SNTAGT.

This chain uses TRBV28 with TRBJ2-2; 9 bases are shared with TRBD2. The CDR3 has 15 amino acids. The germline V gene encodes CDR1 MDHEN and CDR2 SYDVKM. The V segment lost 4 bases and the J segment 6 bases; nucleotides outside the gene matches: 6. In DNA form, the CDR3 reads TGTGCCAGCAGTTCATTTAGCGGGGGAGCCGGGGAGCTGTTTTTT. Amino acid sequence: CASSSFSGGAGELFF. Full variable domain (outside the CDR3, taken from reference TRBV28 and TRBJ2-2): DVKVTQSSRYLVKRTGEKVFLECVQDMDHENMFWYRQDPGLGLRLIYFSYDVKMKEKGDIPEGYSVSREKKERFSLILESASTNQTSMYLCASSSFSGGAGELFFGEGSRLTVL.

The chain recombines TRBV18 with TRBJ2-1, with a tentative D call TRBD2 (7 bases). Germline V lookup: CDR1 KGHSH, CDR2 LQKENI. There are 17 residues in the CDR3. V shed 0 bases and J shed 0 bases, with 12 bases lying between them. CDR3 amino acids: CASSPPRGPSSYNEQFF. Here the CDR3 DNA reads TGTGCCAGCTCACCACCGCGGGGGCCGAGCTCCTACAATGAGCAGTTCTTC.

This chain connects TRBV5-5 to TRBJ1-1; 9 bases line up with TRBD1. Germline V CDR1 and CDR2: SGHKS, YYEKEE (reference sequence). V shed 5 bases and J 1 base; nucleotides not matched to a gene: 9. This CDR3 region has 16 residues. CDR3 DNA sequence: TGTGCCAGCAGTTTTACAGGGGGCACGGGGAACACTGAAGCTTTCTTT. As protein: CASSFTGGTGNTEAFF.

The V and J genes are TRBV7-2 and TRBJ2-2; 11 bases are a match to TRBD2. From germline, CDR1 is SGHTA and CDR2 FQGNSA. CDR3 length: 16 amino acids. J was trimmed by 4 bases and V by 6 bases; bases with no gene match: 7. CDR3 sequence reads: CASSARLAGLTGELFF. In DNA form, the CDR3 reads TGTGCCAGCAGTGCTCGACTAGCGGGACTCACCGGGGAGCTGTTTTTT.

The chain recombines TRBV18 with TRBJ2-5, with D possibly being TRBD1 (6 bases). Germline V CDR1 and CDR2: KGHSH, LQKENI. The CDR3 has 13 residues. The V end lost 5 bases, the J end lost 3 bases, and 10 bases lay between the germline ends. The CDR3 region is CASSKGDKETQYF. The DNA of the CDR3 is TGTGCCAGCTCAAAGGGGGATAAAGAGACCCAGTACTTC.

The chain employs TRBV5-4 and TRBJ2-1, with 10 bases lining up with TRBD2. This CDR3 region has 14 residues. Germline V gene sequence: CDR1 SGHNT, CDR2 YYREEE (reference sequence). V gave up 4 bases and J gave up 9 bases; unmatched junction bases: 7. CDR3 residues: CASSRGTSVGEQFF. For the CDR3, the DNA is TGTGCCAGCAGCCGAGGGACTAGCGTGGGTGAGCAGTTCTTC.